These T cell receptor beta chains were read from a single sample in a study of blood T cell repertoires in COVID-19. Using immunoSEQ multiplex PCR, the repertoire was profiled, and TCRdb retains in-frame clones only, with some absent. The data show 240,000 or so clones, almost 85% seen once. The sequencing sample was made of peripheral blood. Receptors originate from a woman over 75 with acute or convalescent COVID-19. Each CDR3 is given with its conserved first and last residue. D genes are given only for firm matches. Not all rows give a size; the values are once, few, many and, for expanded clones, a class.

V gene: TRBV7-3
D gene: .
J gene: TRBJ2-1
CDR3 length: 16
clone size: .
CDR3 DNA: TGTGCCAGCAGCTTAAACCGGGGGAGCTCCTACAATGAGCAGTTCTTC
CDR3 protein: CASSLNRGSSYNEQFF

V gene: TRBV5-1
D gene: TRBD1
J gene: TRBJ2-7
CDR3 length: 12
clone size: .
CDR3 DNA: TGCGCCAGCAGTTCAACAGGGGGCGAGCAGTACTTC
CDR3 protein: CASSSTGGEQYF

V gene: TRBV6-5
D gene: TRBD1
J gene: TRBJ2-5
CDR3 length: 15
clone size: once
CDR3 DNA: TGTGCCAGCAGTTACGATACAGGGGGTGGAGAGACCCAGTACTTC
CDR3 protein: CASSYDTGGGETQYF

V gene: TRBV7-9
D gene: .
J gene: TRBJ1-1
CDR3 length: 12
clone size: .
CDR3 DNA: TGTGCCAGCAGCTTAGGCGGGGAGAAGGCTTTCTTT
CDR3 protein: CASSLGGEKAFF

V gene: TRBV2
D gene: TRBD1
J gene: TRBJ2-2
CDR3 length: 13
clone size: .
CDR3 DNA: TGTGCCAGCAGCGACACAGGGGCCGGGGAGCTGTTTTTT
CDR3 protein: CASSDTGAGELFF

V gene: TRBV5-1
D gene: TRBD2
J gene: TRBJ2-3
CDR3 length: 15
clone size: .
CDR3 DNA: TGCGCCAGCAGCTTGATCCAGGGAGGGGCAGATACGCAGTATTTT
CDR3 protein: CASSLIQGGADTQYF

V gene: TRBV9
D gene: TRBD2
J gene: TRBJ2-2
CDR3 length: 15
clone size: once
CDR3 DNA: TGTGCCAGCAGTCAACTAGCGTCGAACACCGGGGAGCTGTTTTTT
CDR3 protein: CASSQLASNTGELFF

V gene: TRBV27
D gene: TRBD1
J gene: TRBJ1-6
CDR3 length: 15
clone size: few
CDR3 DNA: TGTGCCAGCAGTTCGGGGACAGACTATAATTCACCCCTCCACTTT
CDR3 protein: CASSSGTDYNSPLHF

V gene: TRBV29-1
D gene: .
J gene: TRBJ1-1
CDR3 length: 12
clone size: few
CDR3 DNA: TGCAGCGTTGATCTTCGGGGCACTGAAGCTTTCTTT
CDR3 protein: CSVDLRGTEAFF

V gene: TRBV29-1
D gene: TRBD1
J gene: TRBJ2-2
CDR3 length: 13
clone size: .
CDR3 DNA: TGCAGCGTCGGGACAGGGGGTGCCGGGGAGCTGTTTTTT
CDR3 protein: CSVGTGGAGELFF

V gene: TRBV2
D gene: TRBD1
J gene: TRBJ2-7
CDR3 length: 12
clone size: .
CDR3 DNA: TGTGCCAGCAGTAGGGGGCTCGACGAGCAGTACTTC
CDR3 protein: CASSRGLDEQYF

V gene: TRBV7-2
D gene: .
J gene: TRBJ2-5
CDR3 length: 15
clone size: .
CDR3 DNA: TGTGCCAGCAGCTTACACGGGGGGCCCGGGGAGACCCAGTACTTC
CDR3 protein: CASSLHGGPGETQYF

V gene: TRBV15
D gene: TRBD2
J gene: TRBJ2-1
CDR3 length: 16
clone size: .
CDR3 DNA: TGTGCCACCAGCAGAGATAAGGCTAGCGGAGACAATGAGCAGTTCTTC
CDR3 protein: CATSRDKASGDNEQFF

V gene: TRBV7-2
D gene: TRBD2
J gene: TRBJ2-5
CDR3 length: 15
clone size: once
CDR3 DNA: TGTGCCAGCAGCTTGGCTGGGGGGGAACAAGAGACCCAGTACTTC
CDR3 protein: CASSLAGGEQETQYF

V gene: TRBV30
D gene: .
J gene: TRBJ2-7
CDR3 length: 12
clone size: .
CDR3 DNA: TGTGCCTGGAGTGTCCTAGCTCGTGAGCAGTACTTC
CDR3 protein: CAWSVLAREQYF

V gene: TRBV4-1
D gene: .
J gene: TRBJ1-2
CDR3 length: 13
clone size: .
CDR3 DNA: TGCGCCAGCAGCCAAGAATCTACCTATGGCTACACCTTC
CDR3 protein: CASSQESTYGYTF

V gene: TRBV27
D gene: TRBD1
J gene: TRBJ1-2
CDR3 length: 14
clone size: .
CDR3 DNA: TGTGCCAGCAGTTTGCGGCCAGGGGGGAATGGCTACACCTTC
CDR3 protein: CASSLRPGGNGYTF

V gene: TRBV6-5
D gene: .
J gene: TRBJ1-5
CDR3 length: 16
clone size: .
CDR3 DNA: TGTGCCAGCAGTTCCCGGTCCCTCGGTAGCAATCAGCCCCAGCATTTT
CDR3 protein: CASSSRSLGSNQPQHF

V gene: TRBV19
D gene: TRBD2
J gene: TRBJ2-3
CDR3 length: 16
clone size: once
CDR3 DNA: TGTGCCAGTAGTGTAAAAGCGGGGGGCGCCACAGATACGCAGTATTTT
CDR3 protein: CASSVKAGGATDTQYF

V gene: TRBV18
D gene: .
J gene: TRBJ1-1
CDR3 length: 14
clone size: .
CDR3 DNA: TGTGCCAGCTCACACTACGGGGAGAACACTGAAGCTTTCTTT
CDR3 protein: CASSHYGENTEAFF

V gene: TRBV5-8
D gene: TRBD1
J gene: TRBJ1-5
CDR3 length: 14
clone size: .
CDR3 DNA: TGTGCCAGCAGCAAGGGACAGATCAATCAGCCCCAGCATTTT
CDR3 protein: CASSKGQINQPQHF

V gene: TRBV5-4
D gene: .
J gene: TRBJ1-1
CDR3 length: 15
clone size: .
CDR3 DNA: TGTGCCAGCAGCTTGGGAGAAACAGGGCGGACTGAAGCTTTCTTT
CDR3 protein: CASSLGETGRTEAFF

V gene: TRBV28
D gene: .
J gene: TRBJ2-7
CDR3 length: 14
clone size: .
CDR3 DNA: TGTGCCAGCAGTACGGGTCCCTCAACCTACGAGCAGTACTTC
CDR3 protein: CASSTGPSTYEQYF

V gene: TRBV5-1
D gene: .
J gene: TRBJ2-7
CDR3 length: 15
clone size: .
CDR3 DNA: TGCGCCAGCAGCTTGTTCAACAGGACTACCTACGAGCAGTACTTC
CDR3 protein: CASSLFNRTTYEQYF

V gene: TRBV29-1
D gene: .
J gene: TRBJ1-4
CDR3 length: 13
clone size: .
CDR3 DNA: TGCAGCGTGAAGGGGGCAACTAATGAAAAACTGTTTTTT
CDR3 protein: CSVKGATNEKLFF

V gene: TRBV6-5
D gene: .
J gene: TRBJ1-5
CDR3 length: 14
clone size: once
CDR3 DNA: TGTGCCAGCAGTTACTCGTGGGGAGATCAGCCCCAGCATTTT
CDR3 protein: CASSYSWGDQPQHF

V gene: TRBV7-2
D gene: TRBD1
J gene: TRBJ1-2
CDR3 length: 16
clone size: .
CDR3 DNA: TGTGCCAGCAGCCCAAGCGGGGACAGGTATAATGTTGGCTACACCTTC
CDR3 protein: CASSPSGDRYNVGYTF

V gene: TRBV28
D gene: .
J gene: TRBJ1-5
CDR3 length: 17
clone size: .
CDR3 DNA: TGTGCCAGCAGTTTCATGGGGCGGAGACAGAAAGATCAGCCCCAGCATTTT
CDR3 protein: CASSFMGRRQKDQPQHF

V gene: TRBV10-3
D gene: TRBD1
J gene: TRBJ1-1
CDR3 length: 15
clone size: once
CDR3 DNA: TGTGCCATCAGTGAACCGGGACAGGGGAACACTGAAGCTTTCTTT
CDR3 protein: CAISEPGQGNTEAFF

V gene: TRBV4-3
D gene: .
J gene: TRBJ1-1
CDR3 length: 17
clone size: .
CDR3 DNA: TGCGCCAGCAGCCCCTCCAGGGTCGACATGTCCAACACTGAAGCTTTCTTT
CDR3 protein: CASSPSRVDMSNTEAFF

V gene: TRBV5-1
D gene: TRBD2
J gene: TRBJ2-2
CDR3 length: 15
clone size: .
CDR3 DNA: TGCGCCAGCAGCTTGGTGCGGGGGGGCCCCGGGGAGCTGTTTTTT
CDR3 protein: CASSLVRGGPGELFF

V gene: TRBV7-8
D gene: TRBD2
J gene: TRBJ2-2
CDR3 length: 15
clone size: .
CDR3 DNA: TGTGCCAGCAGCTTAGGACTAGCGGGAACCGGGGAGCTGTTTTTT
CDR3 protein: CASSLGLAGTGELFF

V gene: TRBV7-8
D gene: TRBD1
J gene: TRBJ2-5
CDR3 length: 16
clone size: .
CDR3 DNA: TGTGCCAGCAGCTTTGGGGTTCAGGGGGCCGGGGAGACCCAGTACTTC
CDR3 protein: CASSFGVQGAGETQYF

V gene: TRBV2
D gene: TRBD2
J gene: TRBJ2-1
CDR3 length: 15
clone size: .
CDR3 DNA: TGTGCCAGCAGTGATCTCGTTCGGGGAGGGAATGAGCAGTTCTTC
CDR3 protein: CASSDLVRGGNEQFF

V gene: TRBV6-4
D gene: TRBD1
J gene: TRBJ1-4
CDR3 length: 16
clone size: .
CDR3 DNA: TGTGCCAGCAGTGATAGGAGGACAGGGAGCGAGGAAAAACTGTTTTTT
CDR3 protein: CASSDRRTGSEEKLFF

V gene: TRBV7-3
D gene: TRBD1
J gene: TRBJ2-2
CDR3 length: 16
clone size: .
CDR3 DNA: TGTGCCAGCAGCTTAAATCCAGGGGGCTACACCGGGGAGCTGTTTTTT
CDR3 protein: CASSLNPGGYTGELFF

V gene: TRBV7-9
D gene: TRBD1
J gene: TRBJ1-2
CDR3 length: 14
clone size: .
CDR3 DNA: TGTGCCAGCAGCTTAGATGGGACAGGTTTCGGCTACACCTTC
CDR3 protein: CASSLDGTGFGYTF

V gene: TRBV9
D gene: TRBD2
J gene: TRBJ2-7
CDR3 length: 16
clone size: .
CDR3 DNA: TGTGCCAGCAGCGAGACTAGCGGGGGTCCCACGTCCGAGCAGTACTTC
CDR3 protein: CASSETSGGPTSEQYF

V gene: TRBV19
D gene: .
J gene: TRBJ1-1
CDR3 length: 16
clone size: .
CDR3 DNA: TGTGCCAGTAGTAAGCTATCCTCAGGGAAGAACACTGAAGCTTTCTTT
CDR3 protein: CASSKLSSGKNTEAFF

V gene: TRBV3-1/TRBV3-2
D gene: TRBD2
J gene: TRBJ2-7
CDR3 length: 14
clone size: .
CDR3 DNA: TGTGCCAGCAGCCGGAGCGGGGGGCACTACGAGCAGTACTTC
CDR3 protein: CASSRSGGHYEQYF

V gene: TRBV29-1
D gene: TRBD1
J gene: TRBJ2-1
CDR3 length: 15
clone size: once
CDR3 DNA: TGCAGCGGCCGGACAGGGCAAACCCACTACAATGAGCAGTTCTTC
CDR3 protein: CSGRTGQTHYNEQFF

V gene: TRBV2
D gene: TRBD2
J gene: TRBJ2-1
CDR3 length: 16
clone size: few
CDR3 DNA: TGTGCCAGCAGGCCCGGGGGAGCGGGAACTTACAATGAGCAGTTCTTC
CDR3 protein: CASRPGGAGTYNEQFF

V gene: TRBV7-2
D gene: .
J gene: TRBJ1-1
CDR3 length: 14
clone size: few
CDR3 DNA: TGTGCCAGCAGCACCCGCCAGGGGAACACTGAAGCTTTCTTT
CDR3 protein: CASSTRQGNTEAFF

V gene: TRBV6-5
D gene: TRBD1
J gene: TRBJ1-4
CDR3 length: 14
clone size: .
CDR3 DNA: TGTGCCAGCAGTACCGGGACAGGGAATGAAAAACTGTTTTTT
CDR3 protein: CASSTGTGNEKLFF

V gene: TRBV20-1
D gene: TRBD2
J gene: TRBJ2-7
CDR3 length: 13
clone size: .
CDR3 DNA: TGCAGTGCTAGTGCGGGAGGTTACTACGAGCAGTACTTC
CDR3 protein: CSASAGGYYEQYF